Listed below are T cell receptor beta chains from one sample, sequenced in a study of T-cell memory formation after mild COVID-19. TCRdb itself ran the 5' RACE reads through MiXCR, one entry per CDR3 protein. The data hold hundreds of thousands of distinct CDR3 sequences, with over 15% observed a single time. Input material: PBMCs or a T cell subset sorted from them (not recorded which). Receptors originate from an adult woman who had mild COVID-19 (a few samples of this study predate the infection). Cell type and time point are not known. Both conserved end residues are part of each CDR3. The D gene is left open where the match is weak. Not every row has a clone size; where given, it reads once, few, many or a size class.

TRBJ2-2 | TRBD1 | . | TRBV7-2 | TGTGCCAGCAGCCCCCGACAGGGGACGGTCTCCGGGGAGCTGTTTTTT | CASSPRQGTVSGELFF
TRBJ2-4 | . | few | TRBV6-5 | TGTGCCAGCAGTTACTCGGGCGGGAATATCAAAAACATTCAGTACTTC | CASSYSGGNIKNIQYF
TRBJ2-7 | TRBD2 | many | TRBV4-1 | TGCGCCAGCAGCCTGCTAGCGGTCTCCTACGAGCAGTACTTC | CASSLLAVSYEQYF
TRBJ1-5 | . | . | TRBV30 | TGTGCCTGGAGTGGCCAGGGGAGGGTTCGAAATCAGCCCCAGCATTTT | CAWSGQGRVRNQPQHF
TRBJ1-5 | . | . | TRBV7-2 | TGTGCCAGCAGCTCCGACCCCGGAGGTCAGCCCCAGCATTTT | CASSSDPGGQPQHF
TRBJ2-3 | . | . | TRBV24-1 | TGTGCCACCAGTGATCTCATGGATACCACAGATACGCAGTATTTT | CATSDLMDTTDTQYF
TRBJ2-7 | TRBD2 | . | TRBV20-1 | TGCAGTGCTCGTAGTGAGGCGGGAGTCCTTGAGCAGTACTTC | CSARSEAGVLEQYF
TRBJ2-7 | TRBD1 | few | TRBV7-8 | TGTGCCAGCAGCTTAGCTCTCGGGACAGGGAACGAGCAGTACTTC | CASSLALGTGNEQYF
TRBJ2-6 | . | many | TRBV4-3 | TGCGCCAGCAGCGAAGCGGGTCATCGCTCTGGGGCCAACGTCCTGACTTTC | CASSEAGHRSGANVLTF
TRBJ2-1 | . | . | TRBV5-1 | TGCGCCAGCAGCTTGTTCTGGGAGACTAAAAACGAGCAGTTCTTC | CASSLFWETKNEQFF
TRBJ2-5 | TRBD2 | few | TRBV5-5 | TGTGCCAGCAGCCCGCTAGCGGGGGGGGCCCAAGAGACCCAGTACTTC | CASSPLAGGAQETQYF
TRBJ2-5 | . | . | TRBV12-3/TRBV12-4 | TGTGCCAGCAGACGGAGCTCAGGGCAAGAGACCCAGTACTTC | CASRRSSGQETQYF
TRBJ2-2 | . | medium-sized | TRBV6-5 | TGTGCCAGCAGCGTAAGGGCCGGGGAGCTGTTTTTT | CASSVRAGELFF
TRBJ1-1 | TRBD1 | . | TRBV7-2 | TGTGCCAGCAGCTTAATGGGACAGGGGAGGACTGAAGCTTTCTTT | CASSLMGQGRTEAFF
TRBJ1-1 | . | . | TRBV12-3/TRBV12-4 | TGTGCCAGCAGTTTAGAGCAGGGTTGGGGCACTGAAGCTTTCTTT | CASSLEQGWGTEAFF
TRBJ2-3 | TRBD1 | . | TRBV14 | TGTGCCAGCAGCCGGAACAGGGGGAGGACAGATACGCAGTATTTT | CASSRNRGRTDTQYF
TRBJ2-3 | . | . | TRBV13 | TGTGCCAGCAGTGGGACGGCCTCTCTCGGCACAGATACGCAGTATTTT | CASSGTASLGTDTQYF
TRBJ2-3 | TRBD2 | . | TRBV18 | TGTGCCAGCTCCCCCCGCCGTGGCGGGGGGACAGATACGCAGTATTTT | CASSPRRGGGTDTQYF
TRBJ1-1 | . | . | TRBV27 | TGTGCCAGCAGGGGGACCTTTGAAGCTTTCTTT | CASRGTFEAFF
TRBJ1-3 | . | few | TRBV11-3 | TGTGCCAGCAGCACCCGGACGGCCTTCTCTGGAAACACCATATATTTT | CASSTRTAFSGNTIYF
TRBJ2-3 | TRBD2 | few | TRBV9 | TGTGCCAGCAGCACGGGACTAGCGGGGGTGGATACGCAGTATTTT | CASSTGLAGVDTQYF
TRBJ2-7 | . | many | TRBV15 | TGTGCCACCAGCATAGGCCTGTCGTACGAGCAGTACTTC | CATSIGLSYEQYF
TRBJ2-7 | . | . | TRBV27 | TGTGCCAGCAGTTTCTCTAGCCAGGGGTACGAGCAGTACTTC | CASSFSSQGYEQYF
TRBJ2-1 | . | . | TRBV4-3 | TGCGCCAGCAGCCAAGATCTAAGGGCGGAGGGGAATGAGCAGTTCTTC | CASSQDLRAEGNEQFF
TRBJ2-3 | TRBD2 | . | TRBV9 | TGTGCCAGCAGCTCGAGATACGGGGGGGGCACAGATACGCAGTATTTT | CASSSRYGGGTDTQYF
TRBJ1-2 | . | . | TRBV7-2 | TGTGCCAGCAGCTTAGCAGGGCTCGATGGCTACACCTTC | CASSLAGLDGYTF
TRBJ2-7 | . | . | TRBV15 | TGTGCCACCAGCAGAGGAAGAGGACAGAACTACGAGCAGTACTTC | CATSRGRGQNYEQYF
TRBJ2-7 | . | few | TRBV5-1 | TGCGCCAGCAGCTTGGCGGCGGGAACCTACGAGCAGTACTTC | CASSLAAGTYEQYF
TRBJ2-7 | TRBD1 | . | TRBV7-2 | TGTGCCAGCAGCACAGCAGTGGGACAGATTTACGAGCAGTACTTC | CASSTAVGQIYEQYF
TRBJ2-7 | . | few | TRBV20-1 | TGCAGTGCCAAGACGGACTGGTACGAGCAGTACTTC | CSAKTDWYEQYF
TRBJ2-5 | TRBD1 | few | TRBV27 | TGTGCCAGCACCCCCGAGGGGGCGCCCATTAGGGGGGAGACCCAGTACTTC | CASTPEGAPIRGETQYF
TRBJ2-2 | TRBD1 | . | TRBV25-1 | TGTGCCAGCAGCCACCGGGACAGGTACACCGGGGAGCTGTTTTTT | CASSHRDRYTGELFF
TRBJ2-1 | TRBD2 | . | TRBV10-3 | TGTGCCATCAGCCCCACGGGCCTAGCGGAGACCAATGAGCAGTTCTTC | CAISPTGLAETNEQFF
TRBJ2-7 | . | . | TRBV4-2 | TGTGCCAGCAGCCACAAAAAGCTCCAGTACTTC | CASSHKKLQYF
TRBJ2-4 | . | many | TRBV29-1 | TGCAGCGTTGAAGATTCACAGGTGGACATTCAGTACTTC | CSVEDSQVDIQYF
TRBJ1-6 | . | few | TRBV3-1 | TGTGCCAGCAGCCAAAGGCGCAATTCACCCCTCCACTTT | CASSQRRNSPLHF
TRBJ2-2 | . | few | TRBV6-5 | TGTGCCAGCAGTCAAGGACAGATTGCGGCGAACACCGGGGAGCTGTTTTTT | CASSQGQIAANTGELFF
TRBJ1-2 | . | . | TRBV7-9 | TGTGCCAGCAGCCCTCCGTCCTATGGCTACACCTTC | CASSPPSYGYTF
TRBJ1-1 | . | many | TRBV4-3 | TGCGCCAGCAGCCAAGATCGGAGGACAGAAGCTTTCTTT | CASSQDRRTEAFF
TRBJ2-3 | . | few | TRBV3-1 | TGTGCCAGCAATCACGGGCGACGTCCTAGCACAGATACGCAGTATTTT | CASNHGRRPSTDTQYF
TRBJ2-5 | . | few | TRBV7-7 | TGTGCCAGCAGCTTTAGTCGAGGCGAGACCCAGTACTTC | CASSFSRGETQYF
TRBJ2-3 | TRBD2 | . | TRBV12-5 | TGTGCTACTAGCGGGGTTAGCACAGATACGCAGTATTTT | CATSGVSTDTQYF
TRBJ2-5 | . | . | TRBV20-1 | TGCAGTGCTAGATGGTACCAGACAGTGGAGACCCAGTACTTC | CSARWYQTVETQYF
TRBJ1-1 | TRBD1 | . | TRBV20-1 | TGCAGTGCCGAAGGGACAGACACTGAAGCTTTCTTT | CSAEGTDTEAFF
TRBJ1-6 | . | few | TRBV5-1 | TGCGCCAGCAGCTTAACAGGGACGAATTCACCCCTCCACTTT | CASSLTGTNSPLHF
TRBJ2-1 | TRBD2 | few | TRBV7-3 | TGTGCCAGCAGCCCGAGGACTAGCGGCTCCTACAATGAGCAGTTCTTC | CASSPRTSGSYNEQFF
TRBJ1-2 | . | . | TRBV24-1 | TGTGCCACCGACACCAGGCCCCGGACAGAAGTCTATGGCTACACCTTC | CATDTRPRTEVYGYTF
TRBJ2-1 | TRBD2 | few | TRBV10-3 | TGTGCCATCAGTCCGACTAGCGGGAGGAGGGGTGAGCAGTTCTTC | CAISPTSGRRGEQFF
TRBJ1-2 | . | . | TRBV4-1 | TGCGCCAGCAGCCAAGAAGTGGGCAGGCTCAACTATGGCTACACCTTC | CASSQEVGRLNYGYTF
TRBJ2-7 | TRBD1 | . | TRBV6-5 | TGTGCCAGCAGTGACACAGGGGGCAGGGTCGAGCAGTACTTC | CASSDTGGRVEQYF
TRBJ2-2 | TRBD1 | . | TRBV29-1 | TGCAGCGTAGCCGGGACAGCGATAACCGGGGAGCTGTTTTTT | CSVAGTAITGELFF